This T cell receptor (beta chain) was retrieved from a study of OX40 agonist ivuxolimab in advanced cancers. Trimming shortened V by 7 bases and J by 6 bases, and 15 bases separated the two germline ends. This CDR3 is built from 13 residues. Germline CDR1 reads MNHNY; CDR2 reads SVGAGI (reference sequence). Blood was sampled at baseline, cycle 4 day 1, and cycle 7 day 1. The data were produced by immunoSEQ multiplex PCR, yet TCRdb's version contains in-frame clones alone and is incomplete. Found here are some 99,000 clones, around 85% of them singletons; the top ten hold over 0.4%. The material sequenced was CD4+ or CD8+ T cells sorted from blood, taken in a trial of the OX40 agonist ivuxolimab. This sequence originates from an adult with an advanced solid tumor such as melanoma, head and neck, liver or kidney cancer. This chain joins TRBV6-6 and TRBJ1-2; D remains unclear. The CDR3 nucleotides read TGTGCCAGCACCCCCGTGACGGAGGATGGCTACACCTTC. The encoded protein is CASTPVTEDGYTF.